This is a list of T cell receptor beta chains from one sample in a study of blood T cell repertoires in COVID-19. TCRdb's copy holds only in-frame clones and misses some; the assay was immunoSEQ multiplex PCR. The sample carries approximately 68,000 clones, 85% recorded once. What was sequenced was peripheral blood. The receptors originated from a woman of 80 years or more with active or convalescent COVID-19. CDR3s include the opening cysteine and the closing phenylalanine or tryptophan. D genes are given only for firm matches. Size values are once, few and many counts, or a class for expanded clones, and some rows have none.

clone_size,v_call,j_call,d_call,cdr3_nt,cdr3_aa
.,TRBV5-6,TRBJ1-3,TRBD1,TGTGCCAGCAGCTTCGGGACAGCTGGAAACACCATATATTTT,CASSFGTAGNTIYF
.,TRBV6-5,TRBJ1-2,TRBD1,TGTGCCAGCAGTTACTCATTCTCCAGGGGGTTCGGCTACACCTTC,CASSYSFSRGFGYTF
.,TRBV19,TRBJ1-2,TRBD1,TGTGCCAGTAGTACCGCAGGGGGCTATGGCTACACCTTC,CASSTAGGYGYTF
.,TRBV29-1,TRBJ2-2,TRBD1,TGCAGCGCAATTCTAGGGGGCTCCGGGGAGCTGTTTTTT,CSAILGGSGELFF
.,TRBV6-5,TRBJ1-3,.,TGTGCCAGCAGGGGACTCTCTGGAAACACCATATATTTT,CASRGLSGNTIYF
.,TRBV7-9,TRBJ2-3,TRBD1,TGTGCCAGCAGCTCCGGATCGGACAGGGGGCATAGAGATACGCAGTATTTT,CASSSGSDRGHRDTQYF
.,TRBV5-1,TRBJ2-7,.,TGCGCCAGCAGCTTGACAGCTAACTACGAGCAGTACTTC,CASSLTANYEQYF
.,TRBV6-4,TRBJ2-3,TRBD2,TGTGCCAGCATTGGAACTAGCGGGGGAGGAGATACGCAGTATTTT,CASIGTSGGGDTQYF
.,TRBV11-2,TRBJ2-7,TRBD2,TGTGCCAGCAGCTCAATAGCGGGGGGGGCCCTAGAGCAGTACTTC,CASSSIAGGALEQYF
.,TRBV2,TRBJ1-3,.,TGTGCCAGCAGTGGGGGCGGTCAACGCGGAAACACCATATATTTT,CASSGGGQRGNTIYF
.,TRBV10-2,TRBJ2-3,.,TGCGCCAGCAGCCTTCGGGGGGATACGCAGTATTTT,CASSLRGDTQYF
.,TRBV6-2/TRBV6-3,TRBJ2-3,TRBD2,TGTGCCAGCAGTTATCGCGGGGGGGTTGGTAGGACAGATACGCAGTATTTT,CASSYRGGVGRTDTQYF
.,TRBV25-1,TRBJ1-2,.,TGTGCCAGCAGTGAACCCGGGGATACGTATGGCTACACCTTC,CASSEPGDTYGYTF
few,TRBV7-2,TRBJ2-1,.,TGTGCCAGCAGCTTATGGGGTCGTGAGGGCCCTTACAATGAGCAGTTCTTC,CASSLWGREGPYNEQFF
.,TRBV7-8,TRBJ2-5,TRBD2,TGTGCCAGCAGCTTAACTAGCGGGGGGTTGGAGACCCAGTACTTC,CASSLTSGGLETQYF
.,TRBV7-3,TRBJ2-1,.,TGTGCCAGCAGCCCCGGGGGTGGGGAACATGAGCAGTTCTTC,CASSPGGGEHEQFF
.,TRBV7-2,TRBJ2-5,TRBD2,TGTGCCACCAGGAGTGGGCGGGGGGCAGAGACCCAGTACTTC,CATRSGRGAETQYF
.,TRBV3-1/TRBV3-2,TRBJ2-5,.,TGTGCCAGCAGCCAAGGTGGTACAAGCGGGACCCAGTACTTC,CASSQGGTSGTQYF
few,TRBV5-1,TRBJ2-2,.,TGCGCCAGCTCAGGGTGGTGGGCCGGGGAGCTGTTTTTT,CASSGWWAGELFF
.,TRBV23-1,TRBJ2-3,TRBD2,TGCGCCAGCAGTCAATCGTCGGGGGGGAGCACAGATACGCAGTATTTT,CASSQSSGGSTDTQYF
.,TRBV6-6,TRBJ1-2,TRBD1,TGTGCCAGCAGTTCGACAGGGGAAGGTGGCTACACCTTC,CASSSTGEGGYTF
once,TRBV27,TRBJ2-7,.,TGTGCCAGCAGTTTATCCGGGACTTACCATTACGAGCAGTACTTC,CASSLSGTYHYEQYF
.,TRBV19,TRBJ2-6,TRBD1,TGTGCCAGTAGTAGGAGGCCAGGGGGCGAGACTGGGGCCAACGTCCTGACTTTC,CASSRRPGGETGANVLTF